This T cell receptor (delta chain) was documented in a study of Vδ1+ human thymocytes. A remark on this clone: Its target is not known.

Germline V lookup: CDR1 TSWWSYY, CDR2 QGS. This CDR3 spans 19 amino acids. The ends were cut back, 0 bases at V and 1 base at J, with 21 bases in the middle. After alphabeta T cell depletion, CD3+ Vdelta1+ Vdelta2- thymocytes were sorted. Sorted Vdelta1+ thymocytes were roughly 97% to 99.6% pure. Findings and caveats of the study: Unlike peripheral blood Vdelta1+ controls, thymic delta-chain sequences included about 20% Vdelta2 and few Vdelta3. Thymic TRG and TRD repertoires appeared highly polyclonal, with Gaussian CDR3 length distributions. Bulk data may be misread because of unexpected Vdelta2 sequences.

The template was reverse-transcribed extracted RNA. Pooled V-gene forward primers with one constant-region reverse primer generated the CDR3 amplicons by multiplex PCR. TCRdb made new clone calls on the multiplex PCR reads using CATT. In the table there are about 20,000 delta-chain clones, 7% to 8.5% of which are singletons. This chain connects TRDV1 to TRDJ1, with a weak D call TRDD3 (6 bases). Since TCRdb gives no J gene, matching the DNA to germline was used here to assign it. The TCR sequence derives from a child under two years old who had congenital heart surgery. Sequencing was carried out using Vdelta1+ gamma-delta thymocytes from the thymus. The sample's subset: FACS-sorted CD3+ TCRalphabeta- TCRVdelta1+ TCRVdelta2- thymocytes. In DNA form, the CDR3 reads TGTGCTCTTGGGGAACTTCGACGCGAGTGGGGGGTCCCCACCGATAAACTCATCTTT. Translation: CALGELRREWGVPTDKLIF.